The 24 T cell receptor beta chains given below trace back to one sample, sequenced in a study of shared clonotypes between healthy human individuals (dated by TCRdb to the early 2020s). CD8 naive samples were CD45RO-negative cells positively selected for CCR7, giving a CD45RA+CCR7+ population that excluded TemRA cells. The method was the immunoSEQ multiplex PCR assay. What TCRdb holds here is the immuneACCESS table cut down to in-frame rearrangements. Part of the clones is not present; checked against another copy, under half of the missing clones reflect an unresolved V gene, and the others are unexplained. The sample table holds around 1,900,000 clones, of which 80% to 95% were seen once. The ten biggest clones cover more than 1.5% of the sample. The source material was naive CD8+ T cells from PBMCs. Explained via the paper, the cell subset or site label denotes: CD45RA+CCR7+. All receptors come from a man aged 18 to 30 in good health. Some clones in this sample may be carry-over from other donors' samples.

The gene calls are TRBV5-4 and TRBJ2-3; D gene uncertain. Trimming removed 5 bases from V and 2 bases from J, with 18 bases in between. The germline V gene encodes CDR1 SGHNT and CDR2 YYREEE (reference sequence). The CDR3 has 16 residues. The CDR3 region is CASSHPGDPITDTQYF. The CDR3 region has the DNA TGTGCCAGCAGTCACCCCGGTGATCCGATCACAGATACGCAGTATTTT.

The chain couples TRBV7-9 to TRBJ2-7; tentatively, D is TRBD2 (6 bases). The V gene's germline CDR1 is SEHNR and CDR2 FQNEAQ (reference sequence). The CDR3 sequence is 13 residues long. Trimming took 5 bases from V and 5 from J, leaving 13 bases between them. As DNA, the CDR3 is TGTGCCAGCAGCCTTGGAGGGTGGAACGAGCAGTACTTC. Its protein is CASSLGGWNEQYF.

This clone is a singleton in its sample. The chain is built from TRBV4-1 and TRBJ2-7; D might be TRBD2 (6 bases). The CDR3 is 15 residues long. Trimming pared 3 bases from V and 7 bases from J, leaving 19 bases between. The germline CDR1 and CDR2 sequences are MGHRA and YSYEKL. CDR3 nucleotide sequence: TGCGCCAGCAGCCAGAGGGACGTCCGGGCGGGGGAGCAGTACTTC. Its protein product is CASSQRDVRAGEQYF.

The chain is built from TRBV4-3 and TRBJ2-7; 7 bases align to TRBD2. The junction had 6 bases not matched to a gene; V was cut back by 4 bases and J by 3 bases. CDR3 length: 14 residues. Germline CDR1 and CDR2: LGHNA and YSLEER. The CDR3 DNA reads TGCGCCAGCAGCCCCTTAACGGGAGGCTACGAGCAGTACTTC. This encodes CASSPLTGGYEQYF.

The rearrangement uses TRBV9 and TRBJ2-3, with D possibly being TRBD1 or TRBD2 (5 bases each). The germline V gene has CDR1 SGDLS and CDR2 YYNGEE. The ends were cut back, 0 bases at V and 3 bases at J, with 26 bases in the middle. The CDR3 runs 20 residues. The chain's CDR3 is CASSVDWAPAWGSFTDTQYF. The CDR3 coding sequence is TGTGCCAGCAGCGTAGATTGGGCCCCCGCCTGGGGGAGCTTTACAGATACGCAGTATTTT.

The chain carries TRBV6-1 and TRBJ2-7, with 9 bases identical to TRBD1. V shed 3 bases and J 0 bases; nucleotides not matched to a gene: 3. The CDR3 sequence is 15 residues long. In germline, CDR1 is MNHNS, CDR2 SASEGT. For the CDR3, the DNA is TGTGCCAGCAGTGAGGGGACAGGGCCCTCCTACGAGCAGTACTTC. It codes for CASSEGTGPSYEQYF.

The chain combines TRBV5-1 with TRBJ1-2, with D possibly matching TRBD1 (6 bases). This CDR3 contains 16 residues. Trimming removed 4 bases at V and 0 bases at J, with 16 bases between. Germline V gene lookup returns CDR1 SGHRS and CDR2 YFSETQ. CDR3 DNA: TGCGCCAGCAGCGCAAAAGGACAGCTAGCTAACTATGGCTACACCTTC. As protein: CASSAKGQLANYGYTF.

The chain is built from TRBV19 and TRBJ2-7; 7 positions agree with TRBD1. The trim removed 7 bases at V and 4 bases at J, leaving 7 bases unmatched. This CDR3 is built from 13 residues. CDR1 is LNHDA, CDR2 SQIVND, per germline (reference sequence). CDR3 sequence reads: CASTGTEEYEQYF. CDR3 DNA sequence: TGTGCCAGTACTGGGACAGAAGAATACGAGCAGTACTTC.

The CDR3 bases are TGTGCCAGCAGTTTATTTTTAGGGACTAGCGTCACAGATACGCAGTATTTT. It translates to CASSLFLGTSVTDTQYF. The chain employs TRBV27 and TRBJ2-3, with 10 bases aligning to TRBD2. Germline CDR1 MNHEY, CDR2 SMNVEV (reference sequence). The CDR3 covers 17 residues. V dropped 1 base and J dropped 2; count of bases not matched to a gene: 6.

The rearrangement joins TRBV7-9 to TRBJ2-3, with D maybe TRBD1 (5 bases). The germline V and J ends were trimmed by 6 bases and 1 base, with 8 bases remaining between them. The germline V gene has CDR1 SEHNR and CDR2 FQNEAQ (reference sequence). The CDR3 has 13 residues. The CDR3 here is CASREQGTDTQYF. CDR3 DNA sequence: TGTGCCAGCAGGGAACAGGGCACAGATACGCAGTATTTT.

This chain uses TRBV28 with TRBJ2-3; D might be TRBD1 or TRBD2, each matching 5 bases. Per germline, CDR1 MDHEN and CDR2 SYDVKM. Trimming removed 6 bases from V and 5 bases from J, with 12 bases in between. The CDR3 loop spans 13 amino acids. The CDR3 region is CASSWGSVDTQYF. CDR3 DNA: TGTGCCAGCAGCTGGGGGAGCGTAGATACGCAGTATTTT.

The CDR3 sequence is CASSLTRNEQFF. The CDR3 nucleotides read TGTGCCAGTAGCCTGACCAGAAATGAGCAGTTCTTC. The rearrangement uses TRBV19 and TRBJ2-1; D is undetermined. The germline V gene has CDR1 LNHDA and CDR2 SQIVND (reference sequence). This CDR3 is 12 amino acids long. The V gene lost 6 bases and the J gene lost 7 bases, with 10 bases spanning the gap.

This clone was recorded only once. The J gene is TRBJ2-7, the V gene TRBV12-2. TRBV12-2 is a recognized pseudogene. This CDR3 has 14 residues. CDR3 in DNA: TGTGCAAGTCCCTCGGGGCGACCCACCTACGAGCAGTACTTC. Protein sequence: CASPSGRPTYEQYF.

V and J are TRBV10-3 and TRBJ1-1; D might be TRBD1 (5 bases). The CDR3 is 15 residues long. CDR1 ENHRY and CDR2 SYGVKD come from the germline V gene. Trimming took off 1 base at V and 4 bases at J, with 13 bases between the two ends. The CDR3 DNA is TGTGCCATCAGTGAGTGGCAGGGTTTGGCCACTGAAGCTTTCTTT. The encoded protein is CAISEWQGLATEAFF.

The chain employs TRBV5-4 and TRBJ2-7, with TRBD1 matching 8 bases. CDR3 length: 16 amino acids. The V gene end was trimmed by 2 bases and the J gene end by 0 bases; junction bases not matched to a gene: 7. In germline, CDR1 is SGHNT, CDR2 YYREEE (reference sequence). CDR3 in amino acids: CASSFNGQGGSYEQYF. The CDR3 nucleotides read TGTGCCAGCAGCTTTAACGGACAGGGTGGCTCCTACGAGCAGTACTTC.

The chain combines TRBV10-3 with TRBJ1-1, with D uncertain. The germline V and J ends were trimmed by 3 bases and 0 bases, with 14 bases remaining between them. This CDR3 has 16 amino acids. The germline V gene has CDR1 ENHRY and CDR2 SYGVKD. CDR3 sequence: CAISDGLGSMNTEAFF. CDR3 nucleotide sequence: TGTGCCATCAGTGATGGACTAGGTTCCATGAACACTGAAGCTTTCTTT.

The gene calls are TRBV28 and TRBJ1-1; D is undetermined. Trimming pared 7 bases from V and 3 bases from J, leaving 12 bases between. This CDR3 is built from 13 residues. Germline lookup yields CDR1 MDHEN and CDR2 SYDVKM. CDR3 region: CASNLNLDTEAFF. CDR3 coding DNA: TGTGCCAGCAATCTGAATCTGGACACTGAAGCTTTCTTT. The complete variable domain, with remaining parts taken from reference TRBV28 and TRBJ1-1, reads DVKVTQSSRYLVKRTGEKVFLECVQDMDHENMFWYRQDPGLGLRLIYFSYDVKMKEKGDIPEGYSVSREKKERFSLILESASTNQTSMYLCASNLNLDTEAFFGQGTRLTVV.

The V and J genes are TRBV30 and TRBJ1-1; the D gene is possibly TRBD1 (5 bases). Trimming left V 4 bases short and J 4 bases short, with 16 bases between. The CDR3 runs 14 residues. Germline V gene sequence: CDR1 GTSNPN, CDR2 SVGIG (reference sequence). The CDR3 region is CAWKTPRVPTEAFF. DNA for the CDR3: TGTGCCTGGAAGACCCCCAGGGTCCCCACTGAAGCTTTCTTT.

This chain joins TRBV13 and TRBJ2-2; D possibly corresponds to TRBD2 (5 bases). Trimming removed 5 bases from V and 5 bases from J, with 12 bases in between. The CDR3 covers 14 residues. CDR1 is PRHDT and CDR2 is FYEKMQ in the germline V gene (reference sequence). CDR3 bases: TGTGCCAGCAGCCTGGAGGTGGAAACCGGGGAGCTGTTTTTT. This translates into CASSLEVETGELFF.

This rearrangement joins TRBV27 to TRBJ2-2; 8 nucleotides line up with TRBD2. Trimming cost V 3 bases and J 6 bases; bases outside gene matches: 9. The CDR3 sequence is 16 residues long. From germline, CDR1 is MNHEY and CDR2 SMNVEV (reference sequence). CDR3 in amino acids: CASSFGSGRRSGELFF. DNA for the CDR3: TGTGCCAGCAGTTTTGGGAGCGGGAGAAGGTCCGGGGAGCTGTTTTTT.

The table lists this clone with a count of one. The CDR3: CATSNLAGPYNEQFF. The CDR3 DNA sequence: TGTGCCACCAGCAACCTAGCGGGACCCTACAATGAGCAGTTCTTC. The V call is TRBV15, the J call TRBJ2-1, with 9 bases aligning to TRBD2. The CDR3 has 15 amino acids. V lost 4 bases to trimming and J lost 2 bases; unmatched junction nucleotides: 3. Germline assignment: CDR1 LNHNV and CDR2 YYDKDF (reference sequence).

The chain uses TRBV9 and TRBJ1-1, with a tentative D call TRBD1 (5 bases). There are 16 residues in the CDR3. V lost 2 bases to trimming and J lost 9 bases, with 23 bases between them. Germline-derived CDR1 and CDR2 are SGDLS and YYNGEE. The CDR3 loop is CASSVGTALAEEQAFF. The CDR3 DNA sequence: TGTGCCAGCAGCGTCGGGACCGCTCTGGCCGAGGAACAAGCTTTCTTT.

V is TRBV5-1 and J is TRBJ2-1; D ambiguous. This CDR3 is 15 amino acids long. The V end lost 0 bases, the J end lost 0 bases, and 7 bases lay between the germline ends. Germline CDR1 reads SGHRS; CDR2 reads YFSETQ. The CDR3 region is CASSLAQSSYNEQFF. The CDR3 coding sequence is TGCGCCAGCAGCTTGGCCCAGAGCTCCTACAATGAGCAGTTCTTC.

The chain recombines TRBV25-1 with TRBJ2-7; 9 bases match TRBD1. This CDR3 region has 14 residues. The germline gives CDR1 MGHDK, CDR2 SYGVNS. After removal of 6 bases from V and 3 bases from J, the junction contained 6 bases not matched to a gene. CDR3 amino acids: CASRRTGDRYEQYF. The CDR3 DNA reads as TGTGCCAGCAGAAGGACAGGGGACCGCTACGAGCAGTACTTC.